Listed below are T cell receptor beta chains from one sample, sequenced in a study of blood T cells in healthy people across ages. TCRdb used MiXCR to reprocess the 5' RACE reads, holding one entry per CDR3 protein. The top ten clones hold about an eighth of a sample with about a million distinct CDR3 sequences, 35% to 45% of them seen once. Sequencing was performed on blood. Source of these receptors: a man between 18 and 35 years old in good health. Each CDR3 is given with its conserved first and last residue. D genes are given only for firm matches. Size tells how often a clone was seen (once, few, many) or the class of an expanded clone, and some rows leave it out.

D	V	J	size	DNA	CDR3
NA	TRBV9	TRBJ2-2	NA	TGTGCCAGCAGCGCCAGGGACCATGGGACCGGGGAGCTGTTTTTT	CASSARDHGTGELFF
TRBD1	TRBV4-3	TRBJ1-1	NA	TGCGCCAGCAGCCATGCCGGGACAGGGAGTGAAGCTTTCTTT	CASSHAGTGSEAFF
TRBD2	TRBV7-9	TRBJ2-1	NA	TGTGCCAGCAGCTTAGGGACTAGCGGGGACTTCGATGAGCAGTTCTTC	CASSLGTSGDFDEQFF
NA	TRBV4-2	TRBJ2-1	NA	TGTGCCAGCAGCCCCGAGGTCAACTACGATGAGCAGTTCTTC	CASSPEVNYDEQFF
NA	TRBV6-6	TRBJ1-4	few	TGTGCCAGCAGTTACGAGGGTTTTCAGGGTGAAAAACTGTTTTTT	CASSYEGFQGEKLFF
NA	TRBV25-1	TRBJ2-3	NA	TGTGCCGGCATGCGGATAGATACGCAGTATTTT	CAGMRIDTQYF
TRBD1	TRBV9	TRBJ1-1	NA	TGTGCCAGCAGCTTCTTGACAGGGGGGAGCACTGAAGCTTTCTTT	CASSFLTGGSTEAFF
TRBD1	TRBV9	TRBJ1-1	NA	TGTGCCAGCAGCGTAAACCGGGACAGGGGGACGAACACTGAAGCTTTCTTT	CASSVNRDRGTNTEAFF
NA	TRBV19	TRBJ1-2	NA	TGTGCCAGTAGTATCCAGGGGAGTATTGCAGGCTACACCTTC	CASSIQGSIAGYTF
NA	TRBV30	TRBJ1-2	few	TGTGCCTGGAGTAATGGGGAAGGCTATGGCTACACCTTC	CAWSNGEGYGYTF
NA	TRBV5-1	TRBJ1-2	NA	TGCGCCAGCAGCTCTGGCTCAGGGTCCCAAGCTAACTATGGCTACACCTTC	CASSSGSGSQANYGYTF
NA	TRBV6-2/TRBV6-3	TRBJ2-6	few	TGTGCCAGCATGATAACTAGCTCTGGGGCCAACGTCCTGACTTTC	CASMITSSGANVLTF
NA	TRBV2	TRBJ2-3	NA	TGTGCCAGCAGTGATAACAGGCCATACTCAGATACGCAGTATTTT	CASSDNRPYSDTQYF
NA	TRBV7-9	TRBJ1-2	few	TGTGCCAGCAGCACCCCTCCAGGGATCTATGGCTACACCTTC	CASSTPPGIYGYTF
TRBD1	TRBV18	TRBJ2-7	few	TGTGCCAGCTCACCACCGTCAACAGGGGTTTATTACGAGCAGTACTTC	CASSPPSTGVYYEQYF
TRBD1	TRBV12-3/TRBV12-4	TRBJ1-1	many	TGTGCCAGCAGTCCTCGGACAGGTGTTAACACTGAAGCTTTCTTT	CASSPRTGVNTEAFF
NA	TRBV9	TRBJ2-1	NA	TGTGCCAGCAGCCCGCGGGGACTGATGTACAATGAGCAGTTCTTC	CASSPRGLMYNEQFF
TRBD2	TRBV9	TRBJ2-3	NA	TGTGCCAGCAGCGCAAGTGAAGGGACTAGGGGAACAGATACGCAGTATTTT	CASSASEGTRGTDTQYF
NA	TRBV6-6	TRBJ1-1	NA	TGTGCCAGCAGTCAAACCAGGGGAACCGAAGCTTTCTTT	CASSQTRGTEAFF
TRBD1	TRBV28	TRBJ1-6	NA	TGTGCCAGCAGGCCCGGGACAGGGGGATCACCCCTCCACTTT	CASRPGTGGSPLHF
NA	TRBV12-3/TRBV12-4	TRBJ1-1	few	TGTGCCAGCAGTTCGCCAGGGGCAACCCATGAAGCTTTCTTT	CASSSPGATHEAFF
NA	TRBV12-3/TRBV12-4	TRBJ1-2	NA	TGTGCCAGCAGTTCATTTTCAACGGCCCGACTTTGTGGCTACACCTTC	CASSSFSTARLCGYTF
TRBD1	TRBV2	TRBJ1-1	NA	TGTGCCAGCAGGGGGACAGGGAATGTAGCTGAAGCTTTCTTT	CASRGTGNVAEAFF
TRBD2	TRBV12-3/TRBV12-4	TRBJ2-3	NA	TGTGCCAGCAGCACTAGCGGGGCCTCAGATACGCAGTATTTT	CASSTSGASDTQYF
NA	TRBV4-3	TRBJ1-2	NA	TGCGCCAGCAGCCAAGACAGCGGGATTAATGGGGGCTACACCTTC	CASSQDSGINGGYTF
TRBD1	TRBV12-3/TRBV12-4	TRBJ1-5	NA	TGTGCCAGCAGTTTAGCCGGGACAGGCCCTAATCAGCCCCAGCATTTT	CASSLAGTGPNQPQHF
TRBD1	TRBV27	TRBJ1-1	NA	TGTGCCAGCAGTTTAGGGGACAGAAGTTATGAAGCTTTCTTT	CASSLGDRSYEAFF
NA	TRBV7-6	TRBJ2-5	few	TGTGCCAGCAGCTTTATGTGGGGCCCCCAAGAGACCCAGTACTTC	CASSFMWGPQETQYF
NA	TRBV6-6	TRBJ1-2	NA	TGTGCCAGCAGCCCAGTGTCCTGTGGGGGCTACACCTTC	CASSPVSCGGYTF
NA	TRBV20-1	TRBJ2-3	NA	TGCAGTGCTAGTCTCAGTGGGGCGGATCTCTTCACAGATACGCAGTATTTT	CSASLSGADLFTDTQYF
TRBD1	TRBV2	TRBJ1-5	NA	TGTGCCAGCAGTGGACAGGGGGCAAGCAATCAGCCCCAGCATTTT	CASSGQGASNQPQHF
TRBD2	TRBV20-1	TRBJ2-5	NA	TGCAGTGCTCTAGTGGGGACTAAGGAGACCCAGTACTTC	CSALVGTKETQYF
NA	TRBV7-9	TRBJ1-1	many	TGTGCCAGCAGCTCCGAAGTTAACGAAGCTTTCTTT	CASSSEVNEAFF
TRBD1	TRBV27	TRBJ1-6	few	TGTGCCAGCAGTTTATCGGTTAGGGGGACAGGAGATAATTCACCCCTCCACTTT	CASSLSVRGTGDNSPLHF
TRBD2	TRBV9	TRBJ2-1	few	TGTGCCAGCAGCGTAGGTTTGTCCGGCGGGGGGGGAAACAATGAGCAGTTCTTC	CASSVGLSGGGGNNEQFF
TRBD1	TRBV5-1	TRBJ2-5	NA	TGCGCCAGCAGCGTGGGACAGGGTGGTTTTGGAGAGCAGTACTTC	CASSVGQGGFGEQYF
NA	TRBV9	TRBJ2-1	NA	TGTGCCAGCAGCGAGGGGGAGGGTCTAAAGTACAATGAGCAGTTCTTC	CASSEGEGLKYNEQFF
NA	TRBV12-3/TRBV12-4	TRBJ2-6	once	TGTGCCAGCAGACTAGACACGGCGGGCGTCCTGACTTTC	CASRLDTAGVLTF
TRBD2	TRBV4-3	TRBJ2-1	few	TGCGCCAGCAGCCAAGTCGTAGCGGGGGCGAGGAATGAGCAGTTCTTC	CASSQVVAGARNEQFF
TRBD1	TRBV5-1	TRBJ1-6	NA	TGCGCCAGCAGCCCCAGGACAGGAGCAAGTGGGGAATCACCCCTCCACTTT	CASSPRTGASGESPLHF
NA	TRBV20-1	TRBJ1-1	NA	TGCAGTGCTCGGAAGACCGGGCAGACTGAAGCTTTCTTT	CSARKTGQTEAFF
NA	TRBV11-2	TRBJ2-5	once	TGTGCCAGCAGCTTATTCGTAGCGAGGCAGACCCAGTACTTC	CASSLFVARQTQYF
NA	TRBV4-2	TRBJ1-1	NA	TGTGCCAGCAGTCAAGACGGGGCCGGGGGAGCCACTGAAGCTTTCTTT	CASSQDGAGGATEAFF
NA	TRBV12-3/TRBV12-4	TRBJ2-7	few	TGTGCCAGCAGCGACAGGTCCTACGAGCAGTACTTC	CASSDRSYEQYF